These 13 T cell receptor beta chains came from one sample sequenced in a study of T-cell reconstitution after alpha-beta-depleted transplantation in children. Preparation of the TCRbeta library was carried out with unique molecular identifiers. TCRdb re-called the PCR reads through MiXCR, storing one row per CDR3 protein. The repertoire consists of some 250,000 distinct CDR3 sequences, with more than 10% occurring once and the leading ten covering 2% to 3%. This material consisted of PBMCs from the stem cell graft donor, taken from the stem cell graft. These receptors originate from a human donor who donated a stem cell graft to a child with acute lymphoblastic leukemia.

This clonotype was recorded at least ten times. This sequence joins TRBV20-1 and TRBJ2-3; D is unresolved. This CDR3 has 14 amino acids. Germline CDR1 DFQATT, CDR2 SNEGSKA (reference sequence). Between the trimmed V and J ends, which lost 3 bases and 2 bases, there was a span of 12 bases. As DNA, the CDR3 is TGCAGTGCTAGGCGAGACTTCATCACAGATACGCAGTATTTT. Its translation is CSARRDFITDTQYF.

The table lists this clonotype with many counts. V is TRBV5-1 and J is TRBJ2-7; 7 bases are shared with TRBD1. The CDR3 is 13 amino acids. With 7 bases clipped from V and 4 bases from J, the junction kept 8 bases outside the gene matches. CDR1 is SGHRS, CDR2 YFSETQ, per germline. The CDR3 region is CASRDSPSYEQYF. The CDR3 region has the DNA TGCGCCAGCCGGGACAGCCCCTCTTACGAGCAGTACTTC.

In its sample, this clonotype was seen many times. The chain combines TRBV7-2 with TRBJ2-3; 9 bases are shared with TRBD2. The germline V gene has CDR1 SGHTA and CDR2 FQGNSA. The CDR3 has 16 residues. Trimming took 5 bases from V and 4 from J; bases not matched to a gene: 10. The CDR3 here is CASSLGWAGGPDTQYF. The CDR3 DNA follows: TGTGCCAGCAGCCTGGGCTGGGCGGGAGGGCCAGATACGCAGTATTTT.

This clonotype was detected ten times or more. The V and J genes are TRBV13 and TRBJ2-7; TRBD1 aligns across 7 bases. This CDR3 is built from 16 residues. The V and J ends lost 6 bases and 6 bases, in that order; junction bases with no gene match: 17. The germline CDR1 and CDR2 sequences are PRHDT and FYEKMQ (reference sequence). The CDR3, as DNA: TGTGCCAGCAGTCACTACGCTACCACAGGGGATGGCGAGCAGTACTTC. Protein: CASSHYATTGDGEQYF.

Of note for this clonotype: A single base separates this from a much larger clone, so it may be a read error. The V call is TRBV20-1, the J call TRBJ1-2; 8 bases are a match to TRBD1. The germline V gene has CDR1 DFQATT and CDR2 SNEGSKA (reference sequence). This CDR3 spans 13 amino acids. The CDR3 is CSARPDRGYGDTF. The DNA of the CDR3 is TGCAGTGCTAGACCAGACAGGGGCTATGGCGACACCTTC.

Ten or more counts support this clonotype. This chain links TRBV7-9 with TRBJ1-3; possibly TRBD1 for D (6 bases). CDR3 length: 14 amino acids. Germline CDR1 SEHNR, CDR2 FQNEAQ (reference sequence). Deletions cut 0 bases from V and 9 bases from J, with 12 bases between. CDR3 bases: TGTGCCAGCAGCTTAGCGGGCCAGGGGAGCACCATATATTTT. This gives the protein CASSLAGQGSTIYF.

This clonotype was counted many times. The V and J genes are TRBV15 and TRBJ1-5; 7 bases line up with TRBD1. The ends lost 3 bases at V and 11 bases at J; junction bases unmatched: 7. The CDR3 consists of 13 residues. Germline V gene sequence: CDR1 LNHNV, CDR2 YYDKDF (reference sequence). The CDR3 is CATSRTTGEAQHF. Here the CDR3 DNA reads TGTGCCACCAGCAGGACTACAGGGGAAGCCCAGCATTTT.

In its sample, this clonotype was seen many times. The V and J genes are TRBV20-1 and TRBJ1-6; D is possibly TRBD1 (6 bases). Looked up from germline, CDR1 is DFQATT and CDR2 is SNEGSKA (reference sequence). The CDR3 is 13 residues long. Trimming took 6 bases from V and 5 from J, leaving 11 bases between them. CDR3 coding DNA: TGCAGTGCCCCGGAGGGGGATAATTCACCCCTCCACTTT. This encodes CSAPEGDNSPLHF.

This clonotype was detected many times. The chain recombines TRBV6-5 with TRBJ1-1, with D unresolved. Deletions cut 0 bases from V and 5 bases from J, with 19 bases between. Germline assignment: CDR1 MNHEY and CDR2 SVGAGI. This CDR3 has 17 residues. The CDR3 region is CASSYSKVGQGFTEAFF. The CDR3 DNA sequence: TGTGCCAGCAGTTACTCGAAGGTGGGCCAAGGTTTTACTGAAGCTTTCTTT.

In this sample, this clonotype turned up a few times. This rearrangement joins TRBV28 to TRBJ1-1; D not resolved. Trimming removed 8 bases from V and 8 bases from J, with 30 bases in between. The CDR3 extends over 17 amino acids. CDR1 and CDR2 (germline): MDHEN, SYDVKM. The CDR3 sequence: CASARQSAKPTGTEAFF. Written as DNA, the CDR3 is TGTGCCAGCGCCCGCCAGTCCGCCAAACCAACGGGAACCGAAGCTTTCTTT.

The rearrangement links TRBV3-1 to TRBJ2-5; D ambiguous. The V gene lost 2 bases and the J gene lost 2 bases, with 9 bases spanning the gap. This CDR3 contains 14 residues. The germline gives CDR1 LGHDT, CDR2 YNNKEL (reference sequence). The CDR3 nucleotides are TGTGCCAGCAGCCAACGCACTTTGCAAGAGACCCAGTACTTC. The encoded protein is CASSQRTLQETQYF.

This clonotype was picked up many times. The chain carries TRBV5-6 and TRBJ1-1; a possible D gene is TRBD1 (6 bases). From germline, CDR1 is SGHDT and CDR2 YYEEEE. V was pared by 2 bases and J by 0 bases, with 17 bases between. This CDR3 has 17 residues. The chain's CDR3 is CASSFHLGDKMNTEAFF. The CDR3 DNA reads as TGTGCCAGCAGCTTCCATTTGGGGGACAAGATGAACACTGAAGCTTTCTTT. The complete variable domain, with remaining parts taken from reference TRBV5-6 and TRBJ1-1, reads DAGVTQSPTHLIKTRGQQVTLRCSPKSGHDTVSWYQQALGQGPQFIFQYYEEEERQRGNFPDRFSGHQFPNYSSELNVNALLLGDSALYLCASSFHLGDKMNTEAFFGQGTRLTVV.

This clonotype was seen ten or more times. The chain couples TRBV29-1 to TRBJ1-2; D call uncertain. From germline, CDR1 is SQVTM and CDR2 ANQGSEA. CDR3 length: 11 residues. V gave up 8 bases and J gave up 7 bases, with 14 bases separating them. The CDR3 spells CSFHGWFGYTF. DNA for the CDR3: TGCAGCTTCCATGGGTGGTTTGGCTACACCTTC.